A single T cell receptor beta chain is shown here with its context. In its sample, this clonotype was seen a few times. No cognate antigen has been identified for it. Qualities for individual bases were not recorded, and no much larger clone is one base off. The roughly 39 donors, aged about 6 to 95 years, were systemically healthy Caucasian individuals from Russia. Each donor gave 8 to 10 milliliters of peripheral blood, drawn into EDTA-treated Vacutainer tubes. PBMCs were isolated by Ficoll-Paque density-gradient centrifugation, with at least 6 million obtained per sample. Total RNA was extracted from PBMCs with Trizol reagent, with at least 6 micrograms obtained per sample. For every donor, an aliquot of PBMCs went through flow cytometry to measure the percentages of naive CD45RAhigh/CD27high T cells. The germline V gene specifies SGHTA as CDR1 and FQGNSA as CDR2. The CDR3 runs 16 amino acids, cysteine and phenylalanine included. This entry keeps only the CDR3 DNA: 48 bases, framed from base 1. At the junction V is shortened by 6 bases and J by 4 bases; bases outside the gene matches: 8.

The sample is drawn from a study of blood T cells in healthy people across ages (dated by TCRdb to the mid-2010s). Turning to the overall study: In model experiments, roughly one uniquely barcoded TCR beta cDNA molecule per two T cells was captured by template switching. To track age-related changes in TCR beta repertoire diversity, the study relied on deep sequencing normalized with unique cDNA molecular identifiers. To avoid experimental bias, donors of different ages were randomly spread across the sequencing lanes. The donors were divided into four age groups: young (average around 17 years), middle-aged (about 41), aged (about 62) and long-lived (roughly 82). For two donors (one aged 18 to 30 and one aged 80 or older), the study analyzed two additional independent replicas of 1 million unique cDNA reads from the same blood draw. Study-level results and caveats: Compared with the aged group, more naive CD4+ T cells, fewer expanded clones and increased TCR diversity were shown by the long-lived group, suggesting age selection. The CMV infection status of donors was not known, potentially confounding age-related changes in expanded clonotypes. Observed TCR beta diversity per million T cells fell roughly linearly with age, and a significant reduction was already apparent by age around 36. Observed TCR beta diversity correlated strongly with the percentage of naive T cells measured by flow cytometry. Since profiling was done on bulk unsorted PBMCs, naive and antigen-experienced compartments could not be conclusively compared. Total diversity estimates from one million sequenced T cells were considered lower bounds and underestimates.

Receptors were amplified or captured by 5' RACE. Instrument on record: Illumina HiSeq 2500. A second roughly 7 to 11 cycle PCR used a sample-barcoded 5' primer and a J-beta primer mix. Each TCR beta cDNA molecule received a unique molecular identifier from a template-switch 5' adaptor carrying 12 random nucleotides. Each sample yielded at least 2.5 million CDR3-containing paired-end reads. The Mint cDNA synthesis kit, primed by a TRBC-specific oligonucleotide, was used to synthesize first-strand cDNA from all RNA. Following uracil-DNA glycosylase treatment, all cDNA underwent a first 18-cycle PCR with the universal primers M1SS and BC2_uni_R. The study's own analysis went as follows. Normalization of each sample was performed by random selection of 1 million high-quality reads, each carrying a distinct molecular identifier. Reads with shared molecular identifiers were discarded instead of being binned into consensus sequences. MiTCR, run with a Q25 quality threshold and the strictest error-elimination algorithm, handled CDR3 identification, clonotype clustering and error correction. A nonparametric unseen species model with Euler transformation was used to estimate a lower bound on total TCR beta diversity. TCRdb applied fastp at Q25 and MiXCR to the public reads, then kept only in-frame beta chains. A single entry per CDR3 protein holds the most common genes and DNA from its merged rows. V and J calls and clone size were set by TCRdb, not the authors. The sample contains 1.5 million to 2 million distinct CDR3 sequences, approximately 30% of them found a single time. The ten top clones hold roughly 8% of the sample.

The sample was blood. Here the chain combines TRBV7-2 and TRBJ2-3, with 12 middle bases fitting TRBD1. This TCR derives from a woman aged 25 to 45 in good health. The CDR3 reads as follows: CASRNRDRGRADTQYF. DNA sequence: TGTGCCAGCAGAAACCGGGACAGGGGGCGCGCAGATACGCAGTATTTT.